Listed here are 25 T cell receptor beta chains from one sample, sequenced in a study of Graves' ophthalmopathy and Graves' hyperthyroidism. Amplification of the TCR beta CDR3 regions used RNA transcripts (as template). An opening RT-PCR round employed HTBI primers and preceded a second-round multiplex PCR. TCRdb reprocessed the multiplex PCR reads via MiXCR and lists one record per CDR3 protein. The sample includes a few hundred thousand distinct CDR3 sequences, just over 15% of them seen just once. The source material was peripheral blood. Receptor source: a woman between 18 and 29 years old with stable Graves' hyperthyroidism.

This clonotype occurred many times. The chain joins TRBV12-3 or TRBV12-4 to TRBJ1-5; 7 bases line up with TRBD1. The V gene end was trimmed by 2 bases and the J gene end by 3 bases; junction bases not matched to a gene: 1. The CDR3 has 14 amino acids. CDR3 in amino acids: CASSLTGVNQPQHF. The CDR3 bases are TGTGCCAGCAGTTTAACAGGGGTCAATCAGCCCCAGCATTTT.

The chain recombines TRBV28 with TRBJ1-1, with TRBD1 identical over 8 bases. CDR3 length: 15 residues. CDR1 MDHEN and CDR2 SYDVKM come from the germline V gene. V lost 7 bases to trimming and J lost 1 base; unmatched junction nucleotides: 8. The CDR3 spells CASKPLGTGNTEAFF. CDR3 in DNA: TGTGCCAGCAAACCCCTAGGGACAGGGAACACTGAAGCTTTCTTT.

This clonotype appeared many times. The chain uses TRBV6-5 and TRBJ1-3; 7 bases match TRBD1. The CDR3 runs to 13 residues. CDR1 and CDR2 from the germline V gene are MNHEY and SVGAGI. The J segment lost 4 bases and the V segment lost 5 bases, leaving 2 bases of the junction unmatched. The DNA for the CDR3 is TGTGCCAGCAGTCAGGGACAGGGAAACACCATATATTTT. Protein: CASSQGQGNTIYF.

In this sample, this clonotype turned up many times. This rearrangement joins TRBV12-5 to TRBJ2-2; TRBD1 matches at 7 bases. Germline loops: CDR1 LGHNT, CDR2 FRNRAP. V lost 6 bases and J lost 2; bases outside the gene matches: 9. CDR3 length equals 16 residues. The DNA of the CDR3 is TGTGCTAGTGGGCCCCGCGACAGGGAAAACACCGGGGAGCTGTTTTTT. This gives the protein CASGPRDRENTGELFF. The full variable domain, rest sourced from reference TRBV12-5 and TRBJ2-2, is DARVTQTPRHKVTEMGQEVTMRCQPILGHNTVFWYRQTMMQGLELLAYFRNRAPLDDSGMPKDRFSAEMPDATLATLKIQPSEPRDSAVYFCASGPRDRENTGELFFGEGSRLTVL.

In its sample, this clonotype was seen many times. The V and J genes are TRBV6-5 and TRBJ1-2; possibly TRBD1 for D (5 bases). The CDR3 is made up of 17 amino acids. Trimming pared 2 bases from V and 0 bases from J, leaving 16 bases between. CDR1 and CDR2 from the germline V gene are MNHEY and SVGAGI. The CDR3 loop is CASSYVGGGFTNYGYTF. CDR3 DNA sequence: TGTGCCAGCAGTTACGTCGGGGGAGGGTTTACTAACTATGGCTACACCTTC.

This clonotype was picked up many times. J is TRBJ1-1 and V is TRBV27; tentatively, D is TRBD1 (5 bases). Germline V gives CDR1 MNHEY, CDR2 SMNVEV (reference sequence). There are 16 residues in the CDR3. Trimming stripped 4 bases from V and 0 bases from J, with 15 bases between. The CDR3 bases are TGTGCCAGCAGTTCCTACCGACAGATTATGAACACTGAAGCTTTCTTT. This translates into CASSSYRQIMNTEAFF.

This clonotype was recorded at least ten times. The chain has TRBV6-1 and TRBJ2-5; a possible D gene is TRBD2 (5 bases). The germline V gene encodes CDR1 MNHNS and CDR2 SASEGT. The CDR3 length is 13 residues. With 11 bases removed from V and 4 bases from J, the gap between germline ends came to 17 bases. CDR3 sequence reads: CAANEGPPETQYF. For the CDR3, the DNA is TGTGCCGCCAATGAGGGTCCCCCAGAGACCCAGTACTTC.

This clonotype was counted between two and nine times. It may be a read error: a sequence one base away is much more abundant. CDR3 sequence (DNA): TGCAGTGCTAGCAGCGAGGGTGTCACTGAAGCTTGCTTT. This gives the protein CSASSEGVTEACF. The chain recombines TRBV20-1 with TRBJ1-1; D unresolved. In germline, CDR1 is DFQATT, CDR2 SNEGSKA (reference sequence). CDR3 length: 13 residues.

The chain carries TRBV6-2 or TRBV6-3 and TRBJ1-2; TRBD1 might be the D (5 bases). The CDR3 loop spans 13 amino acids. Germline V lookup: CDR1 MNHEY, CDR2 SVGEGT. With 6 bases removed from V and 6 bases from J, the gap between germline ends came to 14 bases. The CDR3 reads CASREGLEDGYTF. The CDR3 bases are TGTGCCAGCAGGGAGGGGCTTGAGGATGGCTACACCTTC.

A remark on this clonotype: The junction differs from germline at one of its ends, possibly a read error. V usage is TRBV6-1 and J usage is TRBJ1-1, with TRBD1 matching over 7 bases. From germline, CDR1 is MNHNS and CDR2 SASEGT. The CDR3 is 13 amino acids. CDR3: CASQTGVNTEACF. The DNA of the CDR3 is TGTGCCAGCCAAACAGGGGTGAACACTGAAGCTTGCTTT.

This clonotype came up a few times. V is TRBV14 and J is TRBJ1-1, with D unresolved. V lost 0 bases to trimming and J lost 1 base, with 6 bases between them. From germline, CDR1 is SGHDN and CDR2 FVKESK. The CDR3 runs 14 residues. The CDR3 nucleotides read TGTGCCAGCAGCCAAGAGCCAGCGAACACTGAAGCTTTCTTT. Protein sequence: CASSQEPANTEAFF. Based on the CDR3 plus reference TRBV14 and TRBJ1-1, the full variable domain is EAGVTQFPSHSVIEKGQTVTLRCDPISGHDNLYWYRRVMGKEIKFLLHFVKESKQDESGMPNNRFLAERTGGTYSTLKVQPAELEDSGVYFCASSQEPANTEAFFGQGTRLTVV.

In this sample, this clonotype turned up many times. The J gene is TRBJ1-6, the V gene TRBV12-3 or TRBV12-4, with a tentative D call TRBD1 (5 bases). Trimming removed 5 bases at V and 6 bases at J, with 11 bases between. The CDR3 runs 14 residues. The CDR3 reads CASSLPGLNSPLHF. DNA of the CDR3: TGTGCCAGCAGTCTCCCGGGACTTAATTCACCCCTCCACTTT.

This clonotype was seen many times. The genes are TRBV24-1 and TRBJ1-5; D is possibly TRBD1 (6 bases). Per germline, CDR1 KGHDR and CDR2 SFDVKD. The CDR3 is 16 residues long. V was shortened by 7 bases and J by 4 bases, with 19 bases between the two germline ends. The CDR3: CATSETEQGWNQPQHF. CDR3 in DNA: TGTGCCACCAGCGAAACCGAACAGGGTTGGAATCAGCCCCAGCATTTT.

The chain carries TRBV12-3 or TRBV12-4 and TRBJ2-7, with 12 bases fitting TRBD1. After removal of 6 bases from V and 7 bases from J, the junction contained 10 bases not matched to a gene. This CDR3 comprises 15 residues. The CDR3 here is CASRLGGQGAEEQYF. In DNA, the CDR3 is TGTGCCAGCAGACTCGGGGGACAGGGGGCGGAAGAGCAGTACTTC.

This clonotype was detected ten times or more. The CDR3 region is CASSPTAGTTGELFF. CDR3 sequence (DNA): TGTGCCAGTAGTCCGACGGCAGGTACCACCGGGGAGCTGTTTTTT. The V gene is TRBV19, the J gene TRBJ2-2; unclear D gene. Deletions cut 5 bases from V and 4 bases from J, with 14 bases between. Germline CDR1 and CDR2: LNHDA and SQIVND (reference sequence). This CDR3 region has 15 residues.

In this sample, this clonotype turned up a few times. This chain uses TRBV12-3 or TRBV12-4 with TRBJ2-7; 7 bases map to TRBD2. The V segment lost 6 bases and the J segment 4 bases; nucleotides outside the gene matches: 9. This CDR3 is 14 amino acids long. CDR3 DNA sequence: TGTGCCAGCAGCCTCAGCGGGGTTAGGTACGAGCAGTACTTC. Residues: CASSLSGVRYEQYF.

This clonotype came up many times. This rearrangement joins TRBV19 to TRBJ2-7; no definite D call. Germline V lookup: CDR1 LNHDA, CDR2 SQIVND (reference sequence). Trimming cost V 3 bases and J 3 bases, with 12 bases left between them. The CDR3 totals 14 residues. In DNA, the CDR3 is TGTGCCAGTAGTATCCCCGGGCAACTCTACGAGCAGTACTTC. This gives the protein CASSIPGQLYEQYF.

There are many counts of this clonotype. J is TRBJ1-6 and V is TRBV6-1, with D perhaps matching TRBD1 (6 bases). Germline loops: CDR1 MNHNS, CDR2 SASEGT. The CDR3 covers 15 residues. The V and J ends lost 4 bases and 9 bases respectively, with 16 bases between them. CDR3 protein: CASSARDMQGSPLHF. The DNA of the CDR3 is TGTGCCAGCAGTGCCCGGGACATGCAGGGTTCACCCCTCCACTTT.

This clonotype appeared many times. The CDR3 loop is CASSSVGLEGTQYF. The CDR3 DNA reads as TGCGCCAGCAGCTCCGTGGGGCTAGAGGGGACCCAGTACTTC. J is TRBJ2-5 and V is TRBV5-1; D is possibly TRBD1 or TRBD2 (5 bases each). Germline CDR1 and CDR2: SGHRS and YFSETQ. V gave up 3 bases and J gave up 7 bases, with 16 bases separating them. This CDR3 is built from 14 residues.

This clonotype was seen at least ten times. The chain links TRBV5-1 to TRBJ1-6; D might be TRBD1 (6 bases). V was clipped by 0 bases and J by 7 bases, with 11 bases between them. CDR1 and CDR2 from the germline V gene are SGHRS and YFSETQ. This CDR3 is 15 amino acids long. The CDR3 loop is CASSLAGTGNSPLHF. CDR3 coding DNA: TGCGCCAGCAGCTTGGCGGGCACAGGGAATTCACCCCTCCACTTT.

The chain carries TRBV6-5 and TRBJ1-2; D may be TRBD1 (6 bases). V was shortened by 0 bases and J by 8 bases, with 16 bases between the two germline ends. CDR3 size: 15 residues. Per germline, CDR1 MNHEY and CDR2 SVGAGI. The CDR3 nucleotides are TGTGCCAGCAGTTACTCGGTGGACAGCCAAACGGGCTACACCTTC. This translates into CASSYSVDSQTGYTF.

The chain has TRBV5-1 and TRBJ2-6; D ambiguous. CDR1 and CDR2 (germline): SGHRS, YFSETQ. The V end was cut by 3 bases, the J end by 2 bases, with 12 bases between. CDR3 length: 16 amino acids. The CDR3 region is CASSWSAAAGANVLTF. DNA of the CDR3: TGCGCCAGCAGCTGGTCCGCGGCGGCTGGGGCCAACGTCCTGACTTTC.

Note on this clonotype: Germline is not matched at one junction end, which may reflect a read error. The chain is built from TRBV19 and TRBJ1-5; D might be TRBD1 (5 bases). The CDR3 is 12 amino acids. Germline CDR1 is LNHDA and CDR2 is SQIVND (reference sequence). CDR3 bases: TGTGCCAGTCAGGGAGTTCGCCAGCCCCAGCATTTC. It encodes CASQGVRQPQHF.

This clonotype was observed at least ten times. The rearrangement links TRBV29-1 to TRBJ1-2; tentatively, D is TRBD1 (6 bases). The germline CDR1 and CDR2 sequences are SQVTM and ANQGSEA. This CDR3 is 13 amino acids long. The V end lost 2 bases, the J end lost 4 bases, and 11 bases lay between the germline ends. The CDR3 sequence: CSVENQGTYGYTF. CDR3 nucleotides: TGCAGCGTTGAAAATCAGGGGACCTATGGCTACACCTTC.

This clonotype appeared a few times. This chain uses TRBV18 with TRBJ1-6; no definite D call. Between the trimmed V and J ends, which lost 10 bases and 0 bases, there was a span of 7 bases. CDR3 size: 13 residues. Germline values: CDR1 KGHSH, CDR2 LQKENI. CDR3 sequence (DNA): TGTGCCATCCCGGGCTCCTATAATTCACCCCTCCACTTT. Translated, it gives CAIPGSYNSPLHF.